Listed below are T cell receptor beta chains from one sample, sequenced in a study of T cells in localized non-small cell lung cancer. Libraries were prepared by immunoSEQ multiplex PCR; TCRdb keeps only in-frame clonotypes and omits some of them. The table has 70,000 to 85,000 clones, roughly 83% seen once. Sequencing used peripheral blood, obtained before any cancer treatment. All receptors come from an older female donor with stage I lung adenocarcinoma. CDR3s include the opening cysteine and the closing phenylalanine or tryptophan.

V gene | CDR3 protein
TRBV2 | CASNSGQVFNQPQHF
TRBV28 | CASSSFPGDMNTEAFF
TRBV14 | CASSQAWKGWVENTEAFF
TRBV29-1 | CSVGTSGRRNEQFF
TRBV10-1 | CASSESSDGGTEAFF
TRBV19 | CASSKDRVGYTF
TRBV27 | CASSFGGPNYGYTF
TRBV5-1 | CASSLGFGGSNTGELFF
TRBV2 | CASRGLVFTQYF
TRBV4-3 | CASSHWGIGELFF
TRBV7-6 | CASSLGAGAYNEQFF
TRBV29-1 | CSVEDRGQGQYNEQFF
TRBV2 | CASDRGPGANVLTF
TRBV12-1 | CASSFEGTSGRTYNEQFF
TRBV10-2 | CASSESGWDEQFF
TRBV27 | CASSPRDRGRADTQYF
TRBV2 | CASSGQNEKLFF
TRBV6-5 | CASSYSAGGIYEQYF
TRBV6-1 | CASTQGGHYTF
TRBV6-5 | CASSGGDRSNYGYTF
TRBV29-1 | CSGTGTDGTDTQYF
TRBV12-5 | CASGPDPLARGSYTGELFF
TRBV7-9 | CASSLSGQGNQPQHF
TRBV6-9 | CASSALGREYEQYF
TRBV19 | CASSDRGYTF
TRBV7-2 | CASRPRLAGVSYEQYF
TRBV2 | CASGGGTSYNEQFF
TRBV4-1 | CASSQEFQGRYEQYF
TRBV6-1 | CASSRLSSYEQYF
TRBV19 | CATTGLSRETQYF
TRBV27 | CASSPLEAETQYF
TRBV10-3 | CAISDKRRDSVKYEQYF
TRBV6-1 | CASSEEGDTEAFF
TRBV7-9 | CASSYLAGLTDTQYF
TRBV9 | CASSPTPRGLGAEAFF
TRBV7-9 | CASSLSQGQPYNEQFF
TRBV10-3 | CAISDWSGTGFHEQYF
TRBV12-5 | CASGLRLQSYNEQFF
TRBV6-5 | CASRVWGGQETQYF